This TCR beta chain was recorded in a study of T-cell reconstitution after alpha-beta-depleted transplantation in children. Points on this clonotype: Its antigen is unknown.

V lost 6 bases, J lost 7 bases, and 13 bases lay in between. CDR3 length: 12 residues. Germline V gene lookup returns CDR1 MNHEY and CDR2 SVGEGT. Whole-study findings and limits: Where alpha-beta T cells came from about two months after transplant was reportedly several hundred expanded graft clones. The authors attributed T-cell counts and diversity one year after transplant mostly to newly produced T cells.

Unique molecular identifiers were used to barcode this TCRbeta library. A single record per CDR3 protein comes from TCRdb applying MiXCR to the PCR reads. The sample records about 460,000 distinct CDR3 sequences, about 11% being singletons. Sequenced material: PBMCs, taken before TCRalphabeta/CD19-depleted stem cell transplant. The receptor was derived from a child aged 2-15 years with inherited bone marrow failure, due to receive a stem cell transplant. The chain couples TRBV6-2 or TRBV6-3 to TRBJ2-7; a weak D match, TRBD1 (5 bases). This CDR3 reads CASSQGVREQYF. CDR3 nucleotides: TGTGCCAGCAGCCAGGGCGTTCGGGAGCAGTACTTC.